This T cell receptor beta chain originates from a study of breast tumors, draining lymph nodes, adjacent tissues. Study-wide findings and caveats: Compared with lymph nodes, tumors were less diverse; compared with nontumor tissue, more. Luminal-like breast cancer showed significantly higher tumor–nontumor repertoire similarity than basal-like. The lymph node origin of tumor T cells was framed as consistent with a hypothesis, not demonstrated. Findings are consistent with lymph node origin and intratumoral expansion of most tumor T cells.

From the multiplex PCR reads, TCRdb called clonotypes with MiXCR, one entry per CDR3 protein. The sample holds about 270,000 distinct CDR3 sequences, roughly 31% seen once. Breast cancer patients provided tissue from their axillary draining lymph nodes. The sample holds many counts of this clonotype. Its cognate antigen is unknown. Looked up from germline, CDR1 is DFQATT and CDR2 is SNEGSKA (reference sequence). The CDR3 consists of 12 residues. Trimming cost V 6 bases and J 2 bases, with 9 bases left between them. The rearrangement uses TRBV20-1 and TRBJ2-3; D gene uncertain. Sequencing used axillary lymph node tissue. The clonotype was recovered from a female donor with breast cancer. Some clones in this sample may be carry-over from other donors' samples. CDR3 in DNA: TGCAGTGCAACCGACTTCACAGATACGCAGTATTTT. Translating gives CSATDFTDTQYF.